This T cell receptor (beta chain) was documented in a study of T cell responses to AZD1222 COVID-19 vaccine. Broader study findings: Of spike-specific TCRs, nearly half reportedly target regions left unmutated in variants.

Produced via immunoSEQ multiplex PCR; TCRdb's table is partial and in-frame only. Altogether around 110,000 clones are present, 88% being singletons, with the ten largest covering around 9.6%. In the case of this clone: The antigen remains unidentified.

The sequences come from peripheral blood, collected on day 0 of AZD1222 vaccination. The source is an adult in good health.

CDR3 coding DNA: TGCGCCAGCAGCTTGGCCAGGGGCGCTGGGGCCAACGTCCTGACTTTC. Protein: CASSLARGAGANVLTF. The chain couples TRBV5-1 to TRBJ2-6; weak D call: TRBD1 (6 bases). V dropped 0 bases and J dropped 2 bases, with 9 bases sitting between them. CDR1 SGHRS and CDR2 YFSETQ come from the germline V gene. This CDR3 spans 16 amino acids. The variable domain in full, with the rest retrieved from reference TRBV5-1 and TRBJ2-6, is KAGVTQTPRYLIKTRGQQVTLSCSPISGHRSVSWYQQTPGQGLQFLFEYFSETQRNKGNFPGRFSGRQFSNSRSEMNVSTLELGDSALYLCASSLARGAGANVLTFGAGSRLTVL.